A selection of T cell receptor beta chains follows, all from one sample in a study of metastatic and nonmetastatic thyroid tumors. TCRdb reanalyzed the PCR reads via MiXCR. In the table there are roughly 15,000 clones, 20% to 30% of which are singletons. The sample comprised tumor tissue. The source of these receptors is a female donor with papillary thyroid cancer or a benign thyroid nodule (not recorded which). Some clones in this sample may be carry-over from other donors' samples. The conserved cysteine and the conserved F or W are not part of the CDR3 here. The listing skips clone size in some rows; elsewhere it reads once, few, many or a size class.

TRBV4-1	.	TRBJ2-5	ASSQEPRVGETQY
TRBV30	many	TRBJ2-1	AWSVLGYNEQF
TRBV20-1	.	TRBJ1-1	SARGDNLGNTEAF
TRBV6-1	.	TRBJ2-1	ASGDNEQF
TRBV6-1	many	TRBJ2-5	ASSVLDRAETQY
TRBV7-8	many	TRBJ2-1	ASSFASGGPSSYNEQF
TRBV20-1	.	TRBJ2-7	SASPRAVSYEQY
TRBV29-1	medium-sized	TRBJ2-6	SARSYRSGANVLT
TRBV28	many	TRBJ1-2	ATGLRDYGYT
TRBV20-1	many	TRBJ2-7	SARAAYEQY
TRBV18	.	TRBJ1-5	ASSPLSDQPQH